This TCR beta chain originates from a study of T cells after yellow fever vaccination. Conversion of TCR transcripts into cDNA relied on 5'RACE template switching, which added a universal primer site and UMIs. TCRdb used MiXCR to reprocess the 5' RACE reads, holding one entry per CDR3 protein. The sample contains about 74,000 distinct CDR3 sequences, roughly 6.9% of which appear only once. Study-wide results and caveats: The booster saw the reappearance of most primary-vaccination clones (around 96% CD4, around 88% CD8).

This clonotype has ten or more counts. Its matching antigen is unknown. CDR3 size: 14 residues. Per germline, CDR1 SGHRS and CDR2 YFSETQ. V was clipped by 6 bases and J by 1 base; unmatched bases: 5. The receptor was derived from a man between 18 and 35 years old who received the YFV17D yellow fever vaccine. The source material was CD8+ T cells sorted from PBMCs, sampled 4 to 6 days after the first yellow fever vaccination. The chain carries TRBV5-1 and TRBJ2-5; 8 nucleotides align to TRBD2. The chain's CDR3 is CASTISGGQETQYF. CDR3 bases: TGCGCCAGCACCATAAGCGGGGGCCAAGAGACCCAGTACTTC.